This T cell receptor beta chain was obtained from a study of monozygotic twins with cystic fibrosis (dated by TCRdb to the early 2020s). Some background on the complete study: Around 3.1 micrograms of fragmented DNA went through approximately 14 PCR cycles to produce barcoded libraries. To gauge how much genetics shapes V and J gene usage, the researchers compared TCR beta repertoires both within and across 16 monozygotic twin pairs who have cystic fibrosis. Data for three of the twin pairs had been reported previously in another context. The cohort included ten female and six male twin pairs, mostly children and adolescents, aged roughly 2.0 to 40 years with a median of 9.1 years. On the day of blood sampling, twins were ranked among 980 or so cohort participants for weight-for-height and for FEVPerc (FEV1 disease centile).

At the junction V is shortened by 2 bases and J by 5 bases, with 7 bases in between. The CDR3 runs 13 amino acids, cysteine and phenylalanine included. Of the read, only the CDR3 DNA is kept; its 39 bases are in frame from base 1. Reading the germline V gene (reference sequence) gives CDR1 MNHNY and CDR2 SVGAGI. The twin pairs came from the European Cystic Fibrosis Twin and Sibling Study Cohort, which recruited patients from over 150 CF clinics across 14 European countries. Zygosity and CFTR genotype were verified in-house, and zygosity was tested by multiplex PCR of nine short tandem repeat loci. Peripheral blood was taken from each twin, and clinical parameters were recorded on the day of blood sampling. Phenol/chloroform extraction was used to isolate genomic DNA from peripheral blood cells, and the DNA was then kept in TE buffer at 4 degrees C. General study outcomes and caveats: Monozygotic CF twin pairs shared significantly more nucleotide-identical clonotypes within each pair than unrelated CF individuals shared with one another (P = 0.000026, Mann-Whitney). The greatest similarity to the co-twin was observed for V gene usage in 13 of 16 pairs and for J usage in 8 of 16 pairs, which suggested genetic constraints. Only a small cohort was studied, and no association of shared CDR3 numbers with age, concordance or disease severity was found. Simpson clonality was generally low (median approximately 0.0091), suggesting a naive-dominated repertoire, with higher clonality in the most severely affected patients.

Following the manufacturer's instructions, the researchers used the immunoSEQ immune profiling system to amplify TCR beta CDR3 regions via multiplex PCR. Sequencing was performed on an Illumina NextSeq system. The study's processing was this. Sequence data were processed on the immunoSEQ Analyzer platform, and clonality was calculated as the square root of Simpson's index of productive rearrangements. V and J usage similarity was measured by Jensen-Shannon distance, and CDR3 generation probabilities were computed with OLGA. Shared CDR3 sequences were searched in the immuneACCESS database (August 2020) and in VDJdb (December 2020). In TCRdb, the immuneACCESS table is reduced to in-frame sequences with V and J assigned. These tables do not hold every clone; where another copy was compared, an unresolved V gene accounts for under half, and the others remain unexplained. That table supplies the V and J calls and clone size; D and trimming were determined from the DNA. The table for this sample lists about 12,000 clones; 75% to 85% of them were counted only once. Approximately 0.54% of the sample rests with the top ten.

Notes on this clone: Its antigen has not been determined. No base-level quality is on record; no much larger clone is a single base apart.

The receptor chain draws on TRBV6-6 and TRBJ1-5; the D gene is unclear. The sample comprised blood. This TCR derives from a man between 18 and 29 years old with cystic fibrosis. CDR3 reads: CASSYGLDQPQHF. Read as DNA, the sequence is TGTGCCAGCAGTTACGGCCTGGATCAGCCCCAGCATTTT.